This T cell receptor beta chain came from a study of CD8 T cells in ankylosing spondylitis. Each CDR3 protein gets one entry after TCRdb re-called the 5' RACE reads with MiXCR. The data show some 450,000 distinct CDR3 sequences, more than 15% seen once. Study-wide results and caveats: It was reported that disease-linked clones were significantly enriched in matched ankylosing spondylitis synovial fluid. Characteristic of ankylosing spondylitis blood, it appeared, was a TCR beta motif comprising about 8 highly homologous variants.

There are 14 residues in the CDR3. Trimming pared 4 bases from V and 6 bases from J, leaving 15 bases between. CDR1 and CDR2 from the germline V gene are SGDLS and YYNGEE. A few counts support this clonotype. The antigen is unknown. This sequence was found in a male donor with ankylosing spondylitis. The genes are TRBV9 and TRBJ2-3, with D perhaps TRBD2 (6 bases). Sequencing was done on a sample of blood, either unsorted or a sorted T cell fraction (not recorded which). The CDR3 region has the DNA TGTGCCAGCAGCCCCGTCGGCGGGGACGATACGCAGTATTTT. Protein product: CASSPVGGDDTQYF.